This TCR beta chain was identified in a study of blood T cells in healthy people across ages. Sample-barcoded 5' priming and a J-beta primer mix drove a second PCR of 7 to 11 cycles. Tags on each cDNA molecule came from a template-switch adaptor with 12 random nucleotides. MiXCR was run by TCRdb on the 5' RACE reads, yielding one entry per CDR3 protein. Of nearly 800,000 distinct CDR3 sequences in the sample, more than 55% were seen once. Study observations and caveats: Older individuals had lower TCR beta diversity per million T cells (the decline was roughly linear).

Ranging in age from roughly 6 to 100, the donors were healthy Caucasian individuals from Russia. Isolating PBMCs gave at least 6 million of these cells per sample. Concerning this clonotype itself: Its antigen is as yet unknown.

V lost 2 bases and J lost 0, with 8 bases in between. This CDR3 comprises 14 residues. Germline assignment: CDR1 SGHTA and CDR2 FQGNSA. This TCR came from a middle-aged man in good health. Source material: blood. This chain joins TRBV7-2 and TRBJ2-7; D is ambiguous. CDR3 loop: CASSLTQDSYEQYF. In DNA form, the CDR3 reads TGTGCCAGCAGCTTAACCCAAGACTCCTACGAGCAGTACTTC.